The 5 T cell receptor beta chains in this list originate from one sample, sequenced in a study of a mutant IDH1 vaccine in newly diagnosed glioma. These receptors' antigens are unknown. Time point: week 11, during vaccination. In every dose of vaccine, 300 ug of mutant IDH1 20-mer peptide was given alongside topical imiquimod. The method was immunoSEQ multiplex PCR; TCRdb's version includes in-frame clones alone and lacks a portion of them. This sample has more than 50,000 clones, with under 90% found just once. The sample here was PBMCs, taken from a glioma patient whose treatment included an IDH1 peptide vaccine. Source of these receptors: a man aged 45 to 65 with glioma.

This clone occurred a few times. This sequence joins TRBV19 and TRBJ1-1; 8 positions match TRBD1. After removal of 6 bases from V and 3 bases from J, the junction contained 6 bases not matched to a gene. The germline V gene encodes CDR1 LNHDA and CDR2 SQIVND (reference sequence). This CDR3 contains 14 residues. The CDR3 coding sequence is TGTGCCAGTAGCTGGGACAGGCCGTACACTGAAGCTTTCTTT. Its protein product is CASSWDRPYTEAFF.

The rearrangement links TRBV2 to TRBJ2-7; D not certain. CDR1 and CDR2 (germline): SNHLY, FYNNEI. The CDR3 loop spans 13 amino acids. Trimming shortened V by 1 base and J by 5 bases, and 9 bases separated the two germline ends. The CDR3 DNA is TGTGCCAGCAGTGAAGGGCTAGGAGACGAGCAGTACTTC. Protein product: CASSEGLGDEQYF.

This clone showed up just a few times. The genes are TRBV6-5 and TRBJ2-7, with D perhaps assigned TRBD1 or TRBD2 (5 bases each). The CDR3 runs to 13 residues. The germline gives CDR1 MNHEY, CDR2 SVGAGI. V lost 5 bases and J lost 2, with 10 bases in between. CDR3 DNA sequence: TGTGCCAGCAGTAGGGACGGGCCCTACGAGCAGTACTTC. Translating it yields CASSRDGPYEQYF.

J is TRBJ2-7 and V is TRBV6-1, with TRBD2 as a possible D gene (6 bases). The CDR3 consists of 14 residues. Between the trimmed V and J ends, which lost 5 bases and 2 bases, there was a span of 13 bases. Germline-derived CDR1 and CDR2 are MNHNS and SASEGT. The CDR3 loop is CASSPRGAAYEQYF. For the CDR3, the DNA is TGTGCCAGCAGTCCCCGCGGGGCGGCCTACGAGCAGTACTTC.

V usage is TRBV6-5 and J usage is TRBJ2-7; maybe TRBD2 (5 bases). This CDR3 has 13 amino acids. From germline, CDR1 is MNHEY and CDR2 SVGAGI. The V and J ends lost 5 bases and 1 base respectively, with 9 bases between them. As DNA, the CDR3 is TGTGCCAGCAGTCGGACTCTGTCCTACGAGCAGTACTTC. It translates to CASSRTLSYEQYF.